This T cell receptor (beta chain) appears in the sequencing data of a study of cytomegalovirus exposure and HLA in healthy donors (dated by TCRdb to about 2017). Notes on the research overall: In an earlier analysis of roughly 500 of the donors, around 290 Gb of sequence data and 90 million to 120 million unique TCR beta sequences from about 179 million T cells were reported. HLA typing covered class I and class II loci at four-digit resolution. Along with the approximately 700-subject first cohort, a separate validation cohort of over a hundred different subjects was used. On average, roughly 240,000 unique TCR beta nucleotide sequences were sequenced per donor among 398 genotyped donors of the cohort, with about 17% of those sequences being non-productive. Among the roughly 400 genotyped donors, around 79% belonged to the genetic ancestry cluster associated with self-reported Caucasian donors. A later analysis re-analyzed previously published TCR beta repertoires from hundreds of donors and added high-resolution HLA genotyping to study TCR occurrence patterns. Every repertoire in the discovery cohort had been generated on one and the same sequencing platform. The number of donors typed differed by locus, with roughly 620-640 for A, B, C, DRB1 and DQB1, more than 500 for DQA1, 600 to 610 for DPA1, and around 460 for DPB1. Donor age, sex, ethnicity and CMV serostatus were collected together with the repertoire data. About 280 gigabases of sequencing data and around 85 million unique TCR sequences made up an early release that covered several hundred HLA-typed donors. High-throughput TCR immunosequencing, statistical association of individual TCRs with disease status, and machine learning were combined to predict cytomegalovirus infection status. The study used immunosequencing to profile the T cell repertoires of several hundred subjects and linked those repertoires to cytomegalovirus serostatus. Roughly 5 DR-DQ haplotypes were handled as single units for association and clustering because linkage in the cohort was strong. A later genetic analysis used genome-wide SNP genotypes for about 55% of the 666 donors, treating that subset as a discovery cohort. The study aimed to test whether signatures of past pathogen exposure could be identified by cataloging public T cell receptors. To decide whether each TCR beta V gene segment behaved as functional or pseudogenic, an earlier analysis of approximately 620 of the donors relied on high-throughput TCR beta sequencing. Rather than drawing on any new phenotypic data, the later analysis identified candidate immune exposures from TCR beta sequences and the way those sequences occurred across donors. The full study reports these points: A further reported finding was that TCR beta sequences accurately predicted the HLA-A and HLA-B alleles for most subjects in the first cohort. Most TCR sequences were observed very rarely across donors, whereas some public TCRs were present in many individuals. A cluster of highly shared sequence variants was judged likely to be a technical artifact of the sequencing pipeline. Roughly uniform sequencing depth across donors was assumed in presence/absence analyses, although this assumption may not hold. Compared with equally common non-associated chains, HLA-associated TCR beta chains in a later analysis were more clonally expanded and had lower generation probabilities. The earlier analysis of 587 of the donors excluded 15 to 20 rarely observed V segments, including chromosome 9 orphons, because counts were too low. According to a later analysis, most CMV-associated TCR beta chains appeared to be HLA-restricted, and the HLA associations seemed to be driven largely by CMV exposure. CMV serostatus was the only immune exposure information available for the cohort. In a later analysis, 16,951 TCR beta sequences were associated with specific HLA alleles at a false discovery rate of 0.05. In a later analysis, TCR association rates were found to vary across HLA loci, with the most associated TCRs seen for DRB1 alleles and the fewest for HLA-C alleles. Correlated functional status among segregating V segments might reflect linkage disequilibrium, but an unknown experimental factor could not be ruled out. A later analysis reported that several top co-occurrence clusters appeared linked to parvovirus B19, influenza, CMV and Epstein-Barr virus. The study gave a list of some 150 TCR beta chains associated with cytomegalovirus. A later genetic analysis reported fewer N-insertions in productive TCRs among donors in an Asian-associated ancestry cluster than the approximately 700-donor mean. Because HLA typing was unavailable for some donors at each locus, only the typed subset was used in association tests. In vitro tests confirmed that a few of the cytomegalovirus-associated TCR beta chains recognize cytomegalovirus antigens. According to the authors, the approach could potentially be generalized to other disease states and immunological phenotypes. In this cohort, only TCR beta chains were sequenced, and detectable features were limited by the absence of alpha or paired-chain data. The classifier was reported to diagnose cytomegalovirus status with high specificity and sensitivity in both the original cohort and the validation cohort. When HLA alleles, especially DR and DQ, strongly co-occurred, TCR associations were difficult to assign to individual alleles. An earlier analysis of approximately 570 of the donors showed that most TCR beta V segments appeared in productive rearrangements either about 87% or about 30% of the time, which broadly matched IMGT annotations. A later genetic analysis associated a missense DCLRE1C variant with V-gene and J-gene trimming of TCR beta chains, and an independent cohort replicated the association. Some IMGT-functional V segments, including TRBV6-2 and TRBV6-3, could not be told apart with the 87-base-pair reads, so those segments were excluded.

CDR1 and CDR2 were assigned from the germline V gene as MDHEN and SYDVKM. Trimming costs V 5 bases and J 2 bases, and their ends lie 6 bases apart. Reading from cysteine to phenylalanine, the CDR3 counts 12 amino acids. Here the CDR3 DNA is all that survives: 36 bases in frame from base 1. Comments on this clone: Its antigen is still unknown. Qualities for individual bases were not recorded, and no much larger clone is one base off.

The library came from the immunoSEQ multiplex PCR assay. The multiplex PCR relied on a mix of 60 forward primers for TCR Vbeta segments and 13 reverse primers for TCR Jbeta segments. Amplification of the CDR3 region of rearranged TCR beta genes was performed with a multiplex PCR assay on genomic DNA. The Illumina HiSeq System was used to sequence the amplified TCR beta libraries as 87-base-pair reads. In the paper's pipeline: A later analysis tallied tens of millions of unique TCR beta chains across the 666 repertoires, and about 10 million of those chains were shared by two or more donors. To remove PCR and sequencing errors, raw reads were error-corrected and collapsed into unique sequences using a nearest-neighbor algorithm that merged closely related sequences. CDR3 sequences were aligned to IMGT reference sequences to assign V, D and J gene segments. Each retained sequence needed at least a six-nucleotide match to both a V gene segment and a J gene segment. A rearrangement counted as productive if the CDR3 had no stop codons and remained in frame with V and J, and every other rearrangement counted as non-productive. Following IMGT convention, CDR3 was defined as the stretch from the second conserved V-encoded cysteine to the conserved J-encoded phenylalanine. In an earlier analysis of approximately 500 of the donors, sequences lacking an unambiguous match to a single V gene segment were excluded. In an earlier analysis of 587 of the donors, V segments were called functional above 56.7% productive rearrangements and were called segregating when the between-donor standard deviation exceeded 5%. A statistical classification framework was built for diagnosing cytomegalovirus status from the catalog of TCR beta chain sequences. A later analysis assigned V and J genes by comparing TCR nucleotide sequences with IMGT/GENE-DB human TR gene sequences. Using the TCRdist pipeline, a later analysis assigned CDR3 sequences along with most-parsimonious VDJ recombination scenarios. In a later analysis, each TCR beta chain was defined by its CDR3 amino acid sequence together with its V-gene family, and reads lacking a unique V-gene family were excluded. A later analysis removed roughly 590 highly shared, low-generation-probability nucleotide sequences to deal with suspected cross-contamination and a sequencing artifact. A later analysis calculated a clonal expansion index for each public chain from normalized within-repertoire ranks of inferred template counts. Generation probabilities in a later analysis came from a VDJ recombination model fitted to out-of-frame rearrangements, and those results were checked against IGoR. In a later analysis, TCR-TCR, TCR-HLA and TCR-CMV co-occurrence was scored with hypergeometric tests, and a repertoire-size bias correction was applied to TCR pairs. False discovery rates were estimated in a later analysis by permuting HLA or CMV assignments 20 times. In a later analysis, co-occurring TCRs were grouped with DBSCAN, and TCRdist sequence similarity was added when clustering was performed within HLA-allele-positive subsets. For co-occurrence clustering, repertoires with fewer than 30,000 or more than 120,000 public chains were excluded, along with four to six repertoires with anomalous nucleotide sharing. Held by TCRdb, this immuneACCESS table contains in-frame sequences only and omits some clones. Under half of the omission traces to an unresolved V gene where checked; the cause of the rest is unknown. V and J calls and clone size follow that table, whereas D and trimming were derived from the DNA. This sample comprises about 190,000 clones, about three quarters of them detected only once. The ten largest make up 2% to 2.5% of the sample.

The cohort consisted of 650 to 850 healthy bone marrow donors. At the time of sampling, all cohort members were nominally healthy, though unrecorded immune exposures were likely present. The donor was CMV seropositive and belonged to the group of more than 250 seropositive cohort members. A peripheral blood sample was provided by each donor, and peripheral blood mononuclear cells were used for TCR beta sequencing. The Qiagen DNeasy Blood Extraction Kit was used to extract genomic DNA from the blood cell samples. Sequences were obtained from PBMCs. Recombination connected TRBV28 to TRBJ1-2; the best D guess is TRBD1, with 5 bases matching. This clonotype was sampled from a woman aged 30 to 39 in good health and CMV-seropositive. The nucleotide sequence reads TGTGCCAGCAGTCCAGGGAACTATGGCTACACCTTC. It translates as CASSPGNYGYTF.